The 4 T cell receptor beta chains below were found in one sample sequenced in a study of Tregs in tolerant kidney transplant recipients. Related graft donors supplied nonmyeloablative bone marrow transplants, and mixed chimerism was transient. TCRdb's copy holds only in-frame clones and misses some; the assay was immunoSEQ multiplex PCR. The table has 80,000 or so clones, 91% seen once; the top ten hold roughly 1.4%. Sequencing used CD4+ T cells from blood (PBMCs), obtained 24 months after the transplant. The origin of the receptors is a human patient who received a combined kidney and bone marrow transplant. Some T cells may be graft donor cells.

CDR3 in DNA: TGTGCCACCAGCCTTCCCTCGGGGTTGAGCAATGAGCAGTTCTTC. The encoded protein is CATSLPSGLSNEQFF. This chain links TRBV15 with TRBJ2-1; possible D gene TRBD2, 5 bases. The CDR3 extends over 15 amino acids. V lost 5 bases to trimming and J lost 6 bases, with 17 bases between them. Per the germline V gene, CDR1 is LNHNV and CDR2 is YYDKDF (reference sequence).

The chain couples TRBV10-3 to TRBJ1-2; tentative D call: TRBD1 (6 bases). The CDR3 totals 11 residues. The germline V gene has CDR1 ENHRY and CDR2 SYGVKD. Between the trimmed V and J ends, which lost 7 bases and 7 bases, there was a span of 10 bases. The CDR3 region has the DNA TGTGCCATCACCCAGGGGTCTGGCTACACCTTC. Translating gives CAITQGSGYTF.

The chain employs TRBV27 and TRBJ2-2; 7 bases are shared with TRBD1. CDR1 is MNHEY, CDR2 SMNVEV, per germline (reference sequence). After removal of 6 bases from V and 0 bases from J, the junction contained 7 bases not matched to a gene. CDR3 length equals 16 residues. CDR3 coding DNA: TGTGCCAGCAGCGCCCGGGACAGCGCGAACACCGGGGAGCTGTTTTTT. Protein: CASSARDSANTGELFF.

The CDR3 DNA sequence: TGCGCCAGCAGCCAAGGATACAGGGGACGAGAGCAGTTCTTC. It yields the protein CASSQGYRGREQFF. The chain carries TRBV4-3 and TRBJ2-1; TRBD1 aligns across 7 bases. Germline V gene lookup returns CDR1 LGHNA and CDR2 YSLEER. V gave up 1 base and J gave up 10 bases; unmatched junction bases: 7. CDR3 length equals 14 residues.